This T cell receptor (beta chain) was sequenced during a study of OX40 agonist ivuxolimab in advanced cancers. Background for the entire study: Ivuxolimab was a fully human IgG2 agonistic monoclonal antibody targeting the costimulatory receptor OX40 (CD134). Of the roughly 53 patients in dose escalation, 19 had hepatocellular carcinoma, around 15 had melanoma, 9 had renal cell carcinoma and 9 had head and neck cancer. The paper covers the monotherapy dose-escalation part of the phase I ivuxolimab trial, which included N of about 50 patients. Peripheral TCRbeta sequencing was intended to test whether TCR sequence diversity was altered and clonal T-cell expansion was caused by ivuxolimab. Intravenous ivuxolimab was administered to patients every 2 weeks at six dose levels: 0.01, 0.1, 0.3, 1.5, 3 and 10 mg/kg. Patients were allowed to have had prior anti-PD-1, anti-PD-L1 or anti-CTLA-4 therapy, and around 40% of the dose-escalation patients had previously received checkpoint inhibitors. The dose-escalation cohort was over 70% male with a mean age of about 58 years, ranging from roughly 23 to 79. Partial responses occurred in three dose-escalation patients, of whom one had hepatocellular carcinoma and two had cutaneous melanoma. What the work shows at the level of the full study, not this receptor alone: At doses of 0.1 to 3.0 mg/kg, clonal expansion of both CD4+ and CD8+ blood T cells was observed from baseline to week 6. Low levels of normalized T-cell clonal expansion were also seen in some patients who did not respond. In partial responders in the 0.1-3.0 mg/kg groups, normalized peripheral clonal expansion was found to be among the lowest, especially among CD8+ T cells. After ivuxolimab, CD8+ T cells had more expanded clones than CD4+ T cells on average. The antigen specificity of the peripheral T cells that underwent clonal expansion was not determined.

A remark on this clone: Its antigen remains unidentified. Base qualities are not at hand, and no much larger clone is one base apart.

In the germline V gene, CDR1 corresponds to MGHDK and CDR2 to SYGVNS. The V end loses 5 bases and the J end loses 2 bases, and a stretch of 16 bases separates them. From the cysteine up to the phenylalanine, the CDR3 has a length of 15 residues. The CDR3 DNA has 45 bases and is translated from base 1. Patients with a history of autoimmune disease or receiving systemic immunosuppression were excluded from the trial. Peripheral blood for TCR sequencing was collected from all dose cohorts at baseline, on cycle 4 day 1, and on cycle 7 day 1. The samples were taken from a phase I, first-in-human, multicenter, open-label dose-escalation trial of ivuxolimab. Adults with locally advanced or metastatic head and neck squamous cell, hepatocellular, melanoma or renal cell carcinoma were enrolled in the trial. Before TCR sequencing, CD4+ T cells and CD8+ T cells from peripheral blood were sorted into separate populations.

For sequencing of the TCRbeta CDR3 region, genomic DNA was extracted from the sorted cells. The immunoSEQ Assay was used for sequencing of TCRbeta CDR3 regions. What TCRdb holds here is the immuneACCESS table cut down to in-frame rearrangements. Part of the clones is not present; checked against another copy, under half of the missing clones reflect an unresolved V gene, and the others are unexplained. Recorded for this sample are tens of thousands of clones; 85% to 90% of them occurred a single time. Roughly 4.4% of the sample comes from the top ten. This sequence uses TRBV25-1 and TRBJ2-7; the best D guess is TRBD2, with 6 bases matching. Sequenced here: CD4+ or CD8+ T cells sorted from blood, sampled in a trial of the OX40 agonist ivuxolimab. The sequence derives from an adult with an advanced solid tumor such as melanoma, head and neck, liver or kidney cancer. The nucleotide sequence is given as TGTGCCAGCAGTAGCCCCTGGGGGGTCACCTACGAGCAGTACTTC. This yields the protein CASSSPWGVTYEQYF.